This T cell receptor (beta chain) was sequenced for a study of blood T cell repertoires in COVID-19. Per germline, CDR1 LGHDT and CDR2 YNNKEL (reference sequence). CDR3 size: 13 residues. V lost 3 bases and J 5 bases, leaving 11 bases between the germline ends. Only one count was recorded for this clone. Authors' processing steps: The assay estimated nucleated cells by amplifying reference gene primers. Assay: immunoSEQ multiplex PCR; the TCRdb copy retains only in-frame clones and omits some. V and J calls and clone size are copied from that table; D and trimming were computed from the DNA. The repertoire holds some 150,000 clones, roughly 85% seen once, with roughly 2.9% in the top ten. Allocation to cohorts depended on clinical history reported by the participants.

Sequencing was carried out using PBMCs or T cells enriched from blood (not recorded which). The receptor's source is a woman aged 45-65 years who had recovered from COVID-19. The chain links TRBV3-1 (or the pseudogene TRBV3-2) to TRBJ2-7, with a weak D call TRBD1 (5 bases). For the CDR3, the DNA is TGTGCCAGCAGCCAGGGGCGTGGGAACGAGCAGTACTTC. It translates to CASSQGRGNEQYF.